Below, 15 T cell receptor beta chains from the same sample are listed, as sequenced in a study of T-cell memory formation after mild COVID-19. TCRdb reprocessed the 5' RACE reads with MiXCR, giving one entry per CDR3 protein. The sample has fewer than 600,000 distinct CDR3 sequences; approximately 21% are singletons. The sequenced sample was PBMCs or a T cell subset sorted from them (not recorded which). The receptor set was obtained from an adult woman who had mild COVID-19 (a few samples of this study predate the infection). Cell type and time point are not known.

This clonotype was seen many times. This chain links TRBV9 with TRBJ1-6, with D tentatively TRBD1 (5 bases). Trimming took 4 bases from V and 6 from J, leaving 8 bases between them. Germline lookup yields CDR1 SGDLS and CDR2 YYNGEE. The CDR3 runs to 13 residues. The CDR3, as DNA: TGTGCCAGCAGCTTTGGGGGTAATTCACCCCTCCACTTT. Protein sequence: CASSFGGNSPLHF.

The rearrangement uses TRBV12-3 or TRBV12-4 and TRBJ2-3; TRBD2 is a possible D gene (5 bases). Trimming cost V 4 bases and J 4 bases, with 9 bases left between them. This CDR3 spans 13 amino acids. The CDR3 protein is CASSSRLSDTQYF. Here the CDR3 DNA reads TGTGCCAGCAGTTCCAGACTATCAGATACGCAGTATTTT.

The table lists this clonotype with a few counts. This rearrangement joins TRBV29-1 to TRBJ2-7; D gene uncertain. The CDR3 has 12 amino acids. Germline V CDR1 and CDR2: SQVTM, ANQGSEA. The ends were cut back, 4 bases at V and 3 bases at J, with 10 bases in the middle. The CDR3 protein is CSVAGSNYEQYF. CDR3 coding DNA: TGCAGCGTTGCTGGCAGTAACTACGAGCAGTACTTC.

This rearrangement joins TRBV5-5 to TRBJ2-5, with a weak D call TRBD2 (5 bases). Germline V gives CDR1 SGHKS, CDR2 YYEKEE (reference sequence). The V gene lost 2 bases and the J gene lost 7 bases, with 12 bases spanning the gap. The CDR3 has 13 residues. The CDR3 DNA follows: TGTGCCAGCAGCTTTGGGAATGAGGGGACCCAGTACTTC. It is translated as CASSFGNEGTQYF.

The chain links TRBV7-2 to TRBJ2-5; tentative D call: TRBD1 (6 bases). V was trimmed by 4 bases and J by 1 base, leaving 13 bases between them. The CDR3 contains 15 residues. Germline V gene sequence: CDR1 SGHTA, CDR2 FQGNSA. The DNA of the CDR3 is TGTGCCAGCAGCTCACAGGGCGGATTCCAAGAGACCCAGTACTTC. This encodes CASSSQGGFQETQYF.

The chain has TRBV3-1 and TRBJ1-1; D call uncertain. Germline lookup yields CDR1 LGHDT and CDR2 YNNKEL (reference sequence). The CDR3 has 15 amino acids. V dropped 5 bases and J dropped 1 base, with 14 bases sitting between them. DNA of the CDR3: TGTGCCAGCAGCTTAGGGATTTCGGGGAACACTGAAGCTTTCTTT. Amino acids: CASSLGISGNTEAFF.

This clonotype was counted only a few times. The chain joins TRBV7-3 to TRBJ2-3, with TRBD2 identical over 9 bases. CDR1 is SGHTA, CDR2 FQGTGA, per germline. The CDR3 is 15 residues long. J gave up 5 bases and V 2 bases, and 5 bases lay outside the gene matches. The CDR3: CASSLALAGVDTQYF. The CDR3 nucleotides read TGTGCCAGCAGCTTAGCATTAGCGGGAGTAGATACGCAGTATTTT.

The chain links TRBV11-3 to TRBJ2-5; D remains ambiguous. V was trimmed by 2 bases and J by 5 bases, leaving 15 bases between them. CDR3 length: 15 residues. Germline V gene data show CDR1 as SGHNT and CDR2 as YENEEA. Here the CDR3 DNA reads TGTGCCAGCAGCTTATCCCATAATAGACTGGAGACCCAGTACTTC. This sequence encodes CASSLSHNRLETQYF.

The chain carries TRBV29-1 and TRBJ2-1; a weak D match, TRBD1 (5 bases). The CDR3 consists of 13 residues. The ends were cut back, 7 bases at V and 8 bases at J, with 18 bases in the middle. Germline assignment: CDR1 SQVTM and CDR2 ANQGSEA. The CDR3 DNA is TGCAGCGCGACCCTAAATTTAGGGGATGAGCAGTTCTTC. It specifies CSATLNLGDEQFF.

This clonotype was seen a few times. This chain joins TRBV4-1 and TRBJ2-5, with 9 bases that match TRBD2. Losses at the gene ends were 4 bases for V and 4 bases for J; bases not matched to a gene: 7. Germline CDR1 is MGHRA and CDR2 is YSYEKL. There are 15 residues in the CDR3. CDR3 DNA: TGCGCCAGCAGCCCCCCCCTGCGGGGGGGAGAGACCCAGTACTTC. This codes for CASSPPLRGGETQYF.

This chain links TRBV7-2 with TRBJ2-7; TRBD1 matches at 7 bases. The CDR3 is made up of 15 amino acids. V lost 4 bases and J lost 3; bases outside the gene matches: 9. Germline V gives CDR1 SGHTA, CDR2 FQGNSA. This chain's CDR3 is CASSSSGTVNYEQYF. CDR3 DNA sequence: TGTGCCAGCAGCTCCTCCGGGACAGTGAACTACGAGCAGTACTTC.

In its sample, this clonotype was seen a few times. This chain's CDR3 is CATYSGTVSLLGEQFF. The CDR3 coding sequence is TGTGCCACGTATTCCGGGACGGTCTCACTGTTGGGTGAGCAGTTCTTC. This sequence joins TRBV10-3 and TRBJ2-1, with D perhaps given as TRBD1 or TRBD2 (5 bases each). V gave up 10 bases and J gave up 9 bases, with 28 bases separating them. The CDR3 is 16 residues long. The germline V gene has CDR1 ENHRY and CDR2 SYGVKD.

CDR3 coding DNA: TGCGCCAGCAGCTGGGGGTCGAACACCGGGGAGCTGTTTTTT. Translation: CASSWGSNTGELFF. This chain links TRBV5-1 with TRBJ2-2; possibly TRBD1 or TRBD2 for D (5 bases each). The CDR3 has 14 residues. Per the germline V gene, CDR1 is SGHRS and CDR2 is YFSETQ. The V and J ends lost 3 bases and 0 bases respectively, with 6 bases between them.

The CDR3 region has the DNA TGTGCCAGCAGACCGACCCGACTAGCGGGTGAAGATACGCAGTATTTT. It specifies CASRPTRLAGEDTQYF. The genes are TRBV12-1 and TRBJ2-3; TRBD2 reflects the table's D call only, with no check against the DNA. TRBV12-1 is noted as a pseudogene. The CDR3 is 16 amino acids.

There are a few counts of this clonotype. The CDR3 nucleotides are TGTGCCAGCAGCCCGCGGGACAGACCTTTCTACGAGCAGTACTTC. This codes for CASSPRDRPFYEQYF. The J gene is TRBJ2-7, the V gene TRBV3-1, with D perhaps TRBD1 (7 bases). CDR1 LGHDT and CDR2 YNNKEL come from the germline V gene (reference sequence). V was trimmed by 4 bases and J by 3 bases, leaving 16 bases between them. The CDR3 consists of 15 residues.